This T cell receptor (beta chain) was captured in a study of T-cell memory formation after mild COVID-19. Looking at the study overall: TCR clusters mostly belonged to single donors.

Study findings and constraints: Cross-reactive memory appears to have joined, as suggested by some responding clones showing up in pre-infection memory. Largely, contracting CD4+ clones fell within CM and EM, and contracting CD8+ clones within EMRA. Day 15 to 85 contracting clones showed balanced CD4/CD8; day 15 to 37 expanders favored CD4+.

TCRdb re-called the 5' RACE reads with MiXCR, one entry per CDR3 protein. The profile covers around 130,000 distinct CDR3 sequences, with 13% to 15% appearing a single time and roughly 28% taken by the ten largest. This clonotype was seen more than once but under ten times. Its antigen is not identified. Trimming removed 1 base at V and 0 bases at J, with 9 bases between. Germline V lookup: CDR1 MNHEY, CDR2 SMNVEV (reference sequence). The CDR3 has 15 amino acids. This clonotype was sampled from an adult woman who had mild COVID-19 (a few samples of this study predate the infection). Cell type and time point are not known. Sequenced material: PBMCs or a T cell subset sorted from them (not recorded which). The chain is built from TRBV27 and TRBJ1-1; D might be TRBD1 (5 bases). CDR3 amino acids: CASSLFAGLNTEAFF. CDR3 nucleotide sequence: TGTGCCAGCAGTTTATTTGCAGGGCTGAACACTGAAGCTTTCTTT.